This T cell receptor beta chain was sequenced for a study of OX40 agonist ivuxolimab in advanced cancers. The study, taken as a whole, reports: The authors also found low normalized T-cell clonal expansion in some nonresponders.

Deletions cut 2 bases from V and 5 bases from J, with 9 bases between. CDR3 length: 13 residues. The V gene's germline CDR1 is KGHSH and CDR2 LQKENI. Clones were read by immunoSEQ multiplex PCR, and TCRdb kept only the in-frame ones, dropping some. Altogether approximately 70,000 clones are present, 75% to 85% being singletons, with the ten largest covering about 0.41%. Comment on this clone: Its specificity is unknown. The same CDR3 also results from other DNA sequences found in this sample.

This sequence was found in an adult with an advanced solid tumor such as melanoma, head and neck, liver or kidney cancer. The chain links TRBV18 to TRBJ2-5; D possibly corresponds to TRBD2 (5 bases). Sample: CD4+ or CD8+ T cells sorted from blood, taken in a trial of the OX40 agonist ivuxolimab. CDR3 nucleotides: TGTGCCAGCTCACCAGGTGGAGGTGAGACCCAGTACTTC. Protein: CASSPGGGETQYF.